The T cell receptor beta chain under discussion was sequenced for a study of CD8+ T cells in alopecia areata. Study in general: Treated patients swallowed 5 to 10 mg of oral tofacitinib twice daily. Patients in the study were on tofacitinib for 6 to 18 months, then off it for 6 months.

The CDR3 contains 12 residues. V was clipped by 5 bases and J by 8 bases, with 9 bases between them. CDR1 is MNHNS and CDR2 is SASEGT in the germline V gene. This sample's treatment: oral pan-JAK inhibitor, 5-10 mg twice daily. Sequencing templates came from extracted RNA that was reverse transcribed into cDNA. Sequencing was performed with immunoSEQ multiplex PCR; in TCRdb, only in-frame clones are kept and a portion is missing. The table includes some 190,000 clones, 55% to 70% detected once. This TCR was recovered from a human donor with alopecia areata. The sample in question was CD4+ T cells sorted from blood, obtained at week 4, from a patient treated with tofacitinib. The rearrangement links TRBV6-1 to TRBJ2-2; D call uncertain. The CDR3 loop is CASSPILGELFF. CDR3 coding DNA: TGTGCCAGCAGTCCCATTCTTGGGGAGCTGTTTTTT.